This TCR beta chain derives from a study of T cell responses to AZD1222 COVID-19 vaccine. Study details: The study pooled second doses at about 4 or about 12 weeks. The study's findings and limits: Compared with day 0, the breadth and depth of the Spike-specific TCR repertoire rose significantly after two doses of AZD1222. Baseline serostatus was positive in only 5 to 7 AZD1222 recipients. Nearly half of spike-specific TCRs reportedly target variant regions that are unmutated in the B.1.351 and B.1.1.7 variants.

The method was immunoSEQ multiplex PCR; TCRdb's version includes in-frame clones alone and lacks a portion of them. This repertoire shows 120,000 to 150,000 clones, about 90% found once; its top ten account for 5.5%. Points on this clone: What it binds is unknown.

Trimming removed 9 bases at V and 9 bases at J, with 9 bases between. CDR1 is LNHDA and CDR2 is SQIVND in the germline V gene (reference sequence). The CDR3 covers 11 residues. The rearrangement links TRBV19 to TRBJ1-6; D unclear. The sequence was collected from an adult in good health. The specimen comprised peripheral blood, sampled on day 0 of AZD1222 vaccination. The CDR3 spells CARDLPSPLHF. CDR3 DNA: TGTGCCAGGGATCTGCCTTCACCCCTCCACTTT.